This T cell receptor (beta chain) was sequenced during a study of vaccination and CD4 T cells after COVID-19. Findings of the study overall: Within the convalescent patients, a median around 90% of the SARS-CoV-2-reactive clones were ones that appeared only post-vaccination.

Oncomine TCR Beta short-read sequencing was applied to DNA from cultured CD4+ T cells. The authors extracted genomic DNA from cultured CD4+ T cells. TCRdb recomputed calls from the PCR reads with MiXCR, one row per CDR3 protein. There are almost 7,500 distinct CDR3 sequences in the sample; under 45% occur only once, and 15% to 20% lies in the top ten. As for this clonotype: Antigen unknown.

Treatment: roughly ten-day PBMC culture with coronavirus spike peptide pools or control peptides (ViraFEST assay). Before the COVID-19 pandemic (2011-2018), CD4+ T cells were obtained from the unexposed donor. Expansion of antigen-specific T cells with peptide pools by ViraFEST preceded sequencing of TCRs. PBMC cultures, at over 1.5 million cells per well, received about 9.5 IU/ml IL-2 and around 9.6 ug/ml peptide pools. Germline-derived CDR1 and CDR2 are MNHNS and SASEGT. The length of the CDR3 is 14 residues. V was shortened by 1 base and J by 10 bases, with 15 bases between the two germline ends. Sequenced sample: CD4+ T cells from blood, cultured in vitro. V usage is TRBV6-1 and J usage is TRBJ2-3; TRBD1 or TRBD2 may be the D gene (5 bases each). The receptor was derived from a human donor in good health. The CDR3 here is CASSEEWGRGSQYF. The CDR3 coding sequence is TGTGCCAGCAGTGAAGAATGGGGCCGGGGTTCGCAGTATTTT.